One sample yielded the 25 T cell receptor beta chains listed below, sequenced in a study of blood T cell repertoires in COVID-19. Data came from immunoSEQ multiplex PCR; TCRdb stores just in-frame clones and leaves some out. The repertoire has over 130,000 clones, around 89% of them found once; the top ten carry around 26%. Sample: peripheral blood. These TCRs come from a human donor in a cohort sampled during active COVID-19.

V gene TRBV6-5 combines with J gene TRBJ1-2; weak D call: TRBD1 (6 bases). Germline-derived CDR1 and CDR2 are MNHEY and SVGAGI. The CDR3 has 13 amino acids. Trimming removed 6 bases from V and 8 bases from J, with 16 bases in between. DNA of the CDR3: TGTGCCAGCAGGAAAACAGGGATGGGCGGCTACACCTTC. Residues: CASRKTGMGGYTF.

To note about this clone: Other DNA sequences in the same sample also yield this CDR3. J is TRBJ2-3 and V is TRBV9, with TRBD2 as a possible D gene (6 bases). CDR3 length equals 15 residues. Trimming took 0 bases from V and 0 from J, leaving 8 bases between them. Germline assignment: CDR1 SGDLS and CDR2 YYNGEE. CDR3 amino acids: CASSVGGGSTDTQYF. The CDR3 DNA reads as TGTGCCAGCAGCGTAGGTGGGGGGAGCACAGATACGCAGTATTTT.

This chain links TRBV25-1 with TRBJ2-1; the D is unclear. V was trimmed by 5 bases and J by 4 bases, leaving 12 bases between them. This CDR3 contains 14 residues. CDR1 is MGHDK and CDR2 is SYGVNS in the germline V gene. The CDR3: CASSLMSTYNEQFF. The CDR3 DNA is TGTGCCAGCAGTCTAATGTCCACTTACAATGAGCAGTTCTTC. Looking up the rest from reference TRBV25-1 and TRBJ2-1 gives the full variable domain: EADIYQTPRYLVIGTGKKITLECSQTMGHDKMYWYQQDPGMELHLIHYSYGVNSTEKGDLSSESTVSRIRTEHFPLTLESARPSHTSQYLCASSLMSTYNEQFFGPGTRLTVL.

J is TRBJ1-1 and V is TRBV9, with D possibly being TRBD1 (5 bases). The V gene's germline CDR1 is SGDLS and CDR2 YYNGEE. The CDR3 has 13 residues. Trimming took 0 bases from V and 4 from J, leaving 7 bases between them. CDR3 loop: CASSVGQSTEAFF. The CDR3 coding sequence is TGTGCCAGCAGCGTAGGACAGAGCACTGAAGCTTTCTTT. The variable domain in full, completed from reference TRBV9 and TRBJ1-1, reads DSGVTQTPKHLITATGQRVTLRCSPRSGDLSVYWYQQSLDQGLQFLIQYYNGEERAKGNILERFSAQQFPDLHSELNLSSLELGDSALYFCASSVGQSTEAFFGQGTRLTVV.

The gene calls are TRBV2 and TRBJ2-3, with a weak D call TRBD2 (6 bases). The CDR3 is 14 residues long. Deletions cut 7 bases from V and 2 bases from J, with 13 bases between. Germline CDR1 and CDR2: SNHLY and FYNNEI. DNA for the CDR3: TGTGCCAGCACCCCTCGGGAGTCCACAGATACGCAGTATTTT. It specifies CASTPRESTDTQYF.

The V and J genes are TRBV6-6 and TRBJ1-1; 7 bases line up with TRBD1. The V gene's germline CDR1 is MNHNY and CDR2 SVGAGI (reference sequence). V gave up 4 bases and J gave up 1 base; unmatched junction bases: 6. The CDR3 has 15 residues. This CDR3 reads CASSWDSRKNTEAFF. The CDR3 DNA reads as TGTGCCAGCAGTTGGGACAGTAGAAAGAACACTGAAGCTTTCTTT.

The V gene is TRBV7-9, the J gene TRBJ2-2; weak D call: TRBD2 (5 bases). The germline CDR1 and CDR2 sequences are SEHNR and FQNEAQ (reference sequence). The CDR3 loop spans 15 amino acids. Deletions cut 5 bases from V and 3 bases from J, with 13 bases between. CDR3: CASSPKTRDTGELFF. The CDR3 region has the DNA TGTGCCAGCAGCCCTAAAACTAGGGACACCGGGGAGCTGTTTTTT.

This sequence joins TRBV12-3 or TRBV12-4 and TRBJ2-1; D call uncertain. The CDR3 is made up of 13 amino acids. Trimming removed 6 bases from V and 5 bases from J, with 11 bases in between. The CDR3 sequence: CASSSTADNEQFF. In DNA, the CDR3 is TGTGCCAGCAGCTCTACAGCTGACAATGAGCAGTTCTTC.

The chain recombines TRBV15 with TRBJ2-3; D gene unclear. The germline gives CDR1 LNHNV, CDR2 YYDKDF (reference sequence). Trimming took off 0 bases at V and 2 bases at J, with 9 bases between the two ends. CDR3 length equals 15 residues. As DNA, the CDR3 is TGTGCCACCAGCAGAGAGAGGATTTACACAGATACGCAGTATTTT. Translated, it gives CATSRERIYTDTQYF.

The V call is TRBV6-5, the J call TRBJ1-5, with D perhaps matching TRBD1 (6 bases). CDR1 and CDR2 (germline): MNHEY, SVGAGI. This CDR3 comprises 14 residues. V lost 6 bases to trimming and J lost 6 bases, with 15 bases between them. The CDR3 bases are TGTGCCAGCAGATCCCAGGGGCCCCCTCAGCCCCAGCATTTT. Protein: CASRSQGPPQPQHF.

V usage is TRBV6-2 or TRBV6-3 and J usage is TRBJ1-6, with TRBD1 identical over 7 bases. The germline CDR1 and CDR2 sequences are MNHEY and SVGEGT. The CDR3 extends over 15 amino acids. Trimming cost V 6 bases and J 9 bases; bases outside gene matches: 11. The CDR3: CASSLLTGWISPLHF. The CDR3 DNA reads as TGTGCCAGCAGCCTCCTGACAGGGTGGATTTCACCCCTCCACTTT.

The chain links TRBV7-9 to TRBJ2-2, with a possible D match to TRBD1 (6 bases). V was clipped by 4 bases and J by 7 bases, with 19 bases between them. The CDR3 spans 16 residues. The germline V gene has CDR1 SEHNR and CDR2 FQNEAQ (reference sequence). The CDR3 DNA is TGTGCCAGCAGCTGGGGGCCGGCCCTCTTGGGCGGGGAGCTGTTTTTT. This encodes CASSWGPALLGGELFF.

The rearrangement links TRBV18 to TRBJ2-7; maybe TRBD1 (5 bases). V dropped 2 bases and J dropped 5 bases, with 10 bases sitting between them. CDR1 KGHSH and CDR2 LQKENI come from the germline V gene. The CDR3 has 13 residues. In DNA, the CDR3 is TGTGCCAGCTCACCAAACAGGCAACACGAGCAGTACTTC. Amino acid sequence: CASSPNRQHEQYF.

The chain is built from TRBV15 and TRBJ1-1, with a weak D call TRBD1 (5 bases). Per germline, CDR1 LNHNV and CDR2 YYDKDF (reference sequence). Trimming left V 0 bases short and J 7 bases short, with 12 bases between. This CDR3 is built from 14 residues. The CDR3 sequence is CATSRDKTVNEAFF. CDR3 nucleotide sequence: TGTGCCACCAGCAGAGATAAGACAGTAAATGAAGCTTTCTTT. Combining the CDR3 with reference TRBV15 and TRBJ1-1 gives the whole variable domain DAMVIQNPRYQVTQFGKPVTLSCSQTLNHNVMYWYQQKSSQAPKLLFHYYDKDFNNEADTPDNFQSRRPNTSFCFLDIRSPGLGDTAMYLCATSRDKTVNEAFFGQGTRLTVV.

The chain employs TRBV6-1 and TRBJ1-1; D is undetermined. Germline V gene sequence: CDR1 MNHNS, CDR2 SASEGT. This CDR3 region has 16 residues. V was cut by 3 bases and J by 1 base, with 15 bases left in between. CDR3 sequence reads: CASSEGTLLTNTEAFF. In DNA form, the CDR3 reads TGTGCCAGCAGTGAGGGCACACTCCTAACGAACACTGAAGCTTTCTTT.

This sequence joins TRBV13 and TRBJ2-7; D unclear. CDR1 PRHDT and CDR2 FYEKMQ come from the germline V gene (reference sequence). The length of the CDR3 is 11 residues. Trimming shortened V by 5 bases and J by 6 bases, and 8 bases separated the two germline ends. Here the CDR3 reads CASSPGREQYF. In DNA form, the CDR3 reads TGTGCCAGCAGCCCAGGTCGCGAGCAGTACTTC. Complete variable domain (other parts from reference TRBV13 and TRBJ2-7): AAGVIQSPRHLIKEKRETATLKCYPIPRHDTVYWYQQGPGQDPQFLISFYEKMQSDKGSIPDRFSAQQFSDYHSELNMSSLELGDSALYFCASSPGREQYFGPGTRLTVT.

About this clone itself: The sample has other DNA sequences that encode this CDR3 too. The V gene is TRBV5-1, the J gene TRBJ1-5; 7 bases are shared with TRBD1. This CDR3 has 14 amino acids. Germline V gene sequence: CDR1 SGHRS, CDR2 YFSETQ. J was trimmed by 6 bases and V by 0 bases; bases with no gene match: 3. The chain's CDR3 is CASSLEGAGQPQHF. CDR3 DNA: TGCGCCAGCAGCTTGGAGGGGGCCGGTCAGCCCCAGCATTTT.

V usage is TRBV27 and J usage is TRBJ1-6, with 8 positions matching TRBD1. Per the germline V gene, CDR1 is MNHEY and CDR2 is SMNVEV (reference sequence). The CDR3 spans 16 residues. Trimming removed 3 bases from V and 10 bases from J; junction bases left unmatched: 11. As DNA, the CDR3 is TGTGCCAGCAGTTTTTCCGGACAGGGCGGACGGTCACCCCTCCACTTT. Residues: CASSFSGQGGRSPLHF.

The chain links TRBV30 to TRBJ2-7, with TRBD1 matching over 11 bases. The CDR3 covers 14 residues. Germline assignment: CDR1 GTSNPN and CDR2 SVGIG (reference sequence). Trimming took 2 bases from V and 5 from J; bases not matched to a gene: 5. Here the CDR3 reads CAWSPRTGGDEQYF. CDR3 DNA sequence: TGTGCCTGGAGTCCTCGGACAGGGGGCGACGAGCAGTACTTC.

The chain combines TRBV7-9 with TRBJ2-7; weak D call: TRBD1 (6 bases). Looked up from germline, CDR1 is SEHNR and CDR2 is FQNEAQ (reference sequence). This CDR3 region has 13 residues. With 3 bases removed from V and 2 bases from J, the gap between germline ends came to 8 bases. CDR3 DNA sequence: TGTGCCAGCAGCTTGACAGGCACCTACGAGCAGTACTTC. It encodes CASSLTGTYEQYF. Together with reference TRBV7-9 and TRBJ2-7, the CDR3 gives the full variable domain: DTGVSQNPRHKITKRGQNVTFRCDPISEHNRLYWYRQTLGQGPEFLTYFQNEAQLEKSRLLSDRFSAERPKGSFSTLEIQRTEQGDSAMYLCASSLTGTYEQYFGPGTRLTVT.

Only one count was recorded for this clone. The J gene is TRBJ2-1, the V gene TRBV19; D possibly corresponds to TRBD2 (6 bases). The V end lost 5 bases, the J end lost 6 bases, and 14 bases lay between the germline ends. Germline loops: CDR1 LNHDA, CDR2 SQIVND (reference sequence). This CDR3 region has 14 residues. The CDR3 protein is CASSLVAGGNEQFF. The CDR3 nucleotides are TGTGCCAGTAGTCTCGTGGCCGGGGGCAATGAGCAGTTCTTC.

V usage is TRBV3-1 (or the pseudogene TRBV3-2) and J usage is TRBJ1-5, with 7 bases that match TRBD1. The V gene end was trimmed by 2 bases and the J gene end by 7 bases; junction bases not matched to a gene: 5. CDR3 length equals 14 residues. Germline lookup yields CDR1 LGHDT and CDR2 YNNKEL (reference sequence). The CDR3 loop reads CASSQYRGGQPQHF. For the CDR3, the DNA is TGTGCCAGCAGCCAATACAGGGGTGGGCAGCCCCAGCATTTT.

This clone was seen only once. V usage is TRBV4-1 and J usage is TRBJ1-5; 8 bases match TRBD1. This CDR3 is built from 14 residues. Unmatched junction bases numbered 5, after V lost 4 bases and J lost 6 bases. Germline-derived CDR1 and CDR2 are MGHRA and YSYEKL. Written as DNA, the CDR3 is TGCGCCAGCAGCCCAGACAGGGGAAGTCAGCCCCAGCATTTT. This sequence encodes CASSPDRGSQPQHF.

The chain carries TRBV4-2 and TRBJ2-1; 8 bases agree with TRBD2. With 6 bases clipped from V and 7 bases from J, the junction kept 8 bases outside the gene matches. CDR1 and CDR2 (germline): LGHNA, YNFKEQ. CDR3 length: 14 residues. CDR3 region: CASRVGAGENEQFF. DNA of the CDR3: TGTGCCAGCAGAGTCGGAGCGGGGGAGAATGAGCAGTTCTTC.

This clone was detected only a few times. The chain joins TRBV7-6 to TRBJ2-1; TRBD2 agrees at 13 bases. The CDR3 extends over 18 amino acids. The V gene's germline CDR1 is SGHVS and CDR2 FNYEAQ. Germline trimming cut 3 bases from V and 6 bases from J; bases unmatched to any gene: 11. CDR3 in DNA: TGTGCCAGCAGCTTTTCTTCGGGGGGACTAGCGGGGCCCAATGAGCAGTTCTTC. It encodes CASSFSSGGLAGPNEQFF.